Listed below are T cell receptor beta chains from one sample, sequenced in a study of shared clonotypes between healthy human individuals. Some clones are missing from TCRdb's copy, which holds only in-frame ones; the method was immunoSEQ multiplex PCR. The sample records around 980,000 clones, around 78% being singletons. The sequenced sample was memory CD4+ T cells from PBMCs. The source of these receptors is a man younger than 35 in good health. Some clones in this sample may be carry-over from other donors' samples. Each CDR3 is given with its conserved first and last residue. A D gene is named only where the DNA matches it firmly. Size is stated for part of the rows, as once, few or many counts, or as a class when the clone is expanded.

v_call	d_call	j_call	clone_size	cdr3_nt	cdr3_aa
TRBV6-1	TRBD1	TRBJ1-1	NA	TGTGCCAGCAGTGTAGGGACAGGTTCGGCTTTCTTT	CASSVGTGSAFF
TRBV30	TRBD1	TRBJ1-3	few	TGTGCCTGGAGTTCTGCCAGGGGGCTTGGAAACACCATATATTTT	CAWSSARGLGNTIYF
TRBV15	NA	TRBJ2-7	NA	TGTGCCACCAGCAGAGATTGGGACGGAGACTACGAGCAGTACTTC	CATSRDWDGDYEQYF
TRBV4-1	TRBD2	TRBJ2-2	NA	TGCGCCAGCAGCCAGGCTAGCGGGAGAGGTAACACCGGGGAGCTGTTCTTT	CASSQASGRGNTGELFF
TRBV28	NA	TRBJ2-2	NA	TGTGCCAGTACCCCGGACAGCATAGGCGGGGAGCTGTTTTTT	CASTPDSIGGELFF
TRBV9	NA	TRBJ2-7	NA	TGTGCCAGCAGCCCGGGGTCCCTTGAGTCCTACGAGCAGTACTTC	CASSPGSLESYEQYF
TRBV28	NA	TRBJ1-2	NA	TGTGCCAGCAGTTTTATCACGTGGGATGGCTACACCTTC	CASSFITWDGYTF
TRBV7-9	NA	TRBJ1-5	few	TGTGCCAGCAGCTTAAGGGACGACCAGCCCCAGCATTTT	CASSLRDDQPQHF
TRBV4-1	TRBD1	TRBJ2-2	NA	TGCGCCAGCGGGACCGGGACAGGGGCCGGGGAGCTGTTTTTT	CASGTGTGAGELFF
TRBV28	NA	TRBJ2-7	NA	TGTGCCAGCGAGTCGAACTCCTACGAGCAGTACTTC	CASESNSYEQYF
TRBV5-4	NA	TRBJ2-1	few	TGTGCCAGCAGCCCGGTTACGAAGGATGAGCAGTTCTTC	CASSPVTKDEQFF
TRBV7-9	TRBD1	TRBJ2-5	few	TGTGCCAGCAGCTGGGACAGGGAGGAGACCCAGTACTTC	CASSWDREETQYF
TRBV7-2	NA	TRBJ1-5	few	TGTGCCAGCAGCTTAGCGGCAAAAGCCGGTGGTCAGCCCCAGCATTTT	CASSLAAKAGGQPQHF
TRBV7-3	NA	TRBJ2-7	NA	TGTGCCAGCAGCTTCGGTGGCGAGAACGAGCAGTACTTC	CASSFGGENEQYF